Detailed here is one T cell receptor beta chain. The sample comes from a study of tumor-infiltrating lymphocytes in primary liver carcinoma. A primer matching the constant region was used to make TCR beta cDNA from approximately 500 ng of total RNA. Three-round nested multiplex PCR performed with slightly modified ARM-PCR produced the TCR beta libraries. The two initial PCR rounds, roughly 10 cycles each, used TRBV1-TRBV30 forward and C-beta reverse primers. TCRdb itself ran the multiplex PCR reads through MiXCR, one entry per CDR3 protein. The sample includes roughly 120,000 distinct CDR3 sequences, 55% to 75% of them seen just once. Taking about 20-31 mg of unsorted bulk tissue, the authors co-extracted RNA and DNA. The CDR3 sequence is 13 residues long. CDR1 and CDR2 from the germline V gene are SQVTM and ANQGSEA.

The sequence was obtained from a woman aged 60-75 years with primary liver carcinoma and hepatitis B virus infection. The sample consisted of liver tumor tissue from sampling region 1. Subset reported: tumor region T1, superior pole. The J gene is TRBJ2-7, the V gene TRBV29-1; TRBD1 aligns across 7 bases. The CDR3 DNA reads TGCAGTACTAGGATAGGGGGCGAATACGAGCAGTACTTC. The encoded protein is CSTRIGGEYEQYF.